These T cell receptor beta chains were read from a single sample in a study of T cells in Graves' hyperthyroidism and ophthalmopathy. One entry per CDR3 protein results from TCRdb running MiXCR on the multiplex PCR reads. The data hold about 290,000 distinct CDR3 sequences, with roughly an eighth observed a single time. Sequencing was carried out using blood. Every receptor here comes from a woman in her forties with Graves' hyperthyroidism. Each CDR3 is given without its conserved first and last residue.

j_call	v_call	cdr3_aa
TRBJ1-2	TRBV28	ASSPTGLYGYT
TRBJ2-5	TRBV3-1	ASSNVAGEATQY
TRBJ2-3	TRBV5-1	ASSLGQSGNTDTQY
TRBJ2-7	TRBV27	ASSSRTGAGRESLFSYEQY
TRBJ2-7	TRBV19	ASSRPTGTTYEQY
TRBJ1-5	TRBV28	ASSPATGNRPQH
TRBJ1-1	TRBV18	ASSLDTTEAF
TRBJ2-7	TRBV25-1	ASSGQGARGEQY
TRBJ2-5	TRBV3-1	ASSPGETSGVETQY
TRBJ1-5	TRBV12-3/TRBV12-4	ASSRDRVFDQPQH
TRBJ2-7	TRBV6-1	AGRGGLAYEQY
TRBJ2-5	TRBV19	ARIQQGAGETQY
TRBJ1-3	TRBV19	ASSMGGSGNTIY
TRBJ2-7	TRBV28	ASSLGDSPYEQY
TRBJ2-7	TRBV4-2	ASSQDSTDRSREQY
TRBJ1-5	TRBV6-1	ASSELRQPQH
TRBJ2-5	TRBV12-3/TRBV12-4	ASSLTLGQETQY
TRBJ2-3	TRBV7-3	ASSPSVGRGTDTQY
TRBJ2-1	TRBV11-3	ASSPEGNEQF
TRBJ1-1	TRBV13	ASSPNTVAF
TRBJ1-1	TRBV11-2	ASSLAGPNTEAF
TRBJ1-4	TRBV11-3	ASSLTGGEKLF
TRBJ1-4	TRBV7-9	ASSLALGYEKLF
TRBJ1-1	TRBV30	AWSGQGTEAF
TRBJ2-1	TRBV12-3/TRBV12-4	ASSLARLASYNEQF
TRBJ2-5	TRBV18	ASSPDRGQETQY
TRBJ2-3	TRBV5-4	ASSLGLSGSGADTQY
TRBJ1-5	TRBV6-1	ASSEWGQPQH
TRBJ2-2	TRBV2	ASSEARETGELF
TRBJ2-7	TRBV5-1	ASSLESREFYEQY
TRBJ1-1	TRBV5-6	ASSLLPGQGNTEAF
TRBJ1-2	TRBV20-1	SARGQNYGYT
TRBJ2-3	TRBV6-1	ASGTGGRGKDTQY
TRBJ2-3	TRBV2	ASSYRDTQY
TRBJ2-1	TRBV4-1	ASSQDVGGVLSSYNEQF
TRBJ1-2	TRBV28	ASSFTLQRYT
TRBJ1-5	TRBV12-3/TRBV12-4	ASRGDRASNQPQH
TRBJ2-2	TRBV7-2	ASRLPGLAGVGTGELF
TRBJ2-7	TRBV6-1	ASSGGTSGPPYEQY
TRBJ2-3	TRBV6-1	ASSLRGTRDTQY
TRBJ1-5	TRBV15	ATSLRLADQPQH
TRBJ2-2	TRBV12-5	ASGLVSGTQNTGELF
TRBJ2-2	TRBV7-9	ASSSTPGNPNTGELF
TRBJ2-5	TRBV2	ASSRDVQETQY
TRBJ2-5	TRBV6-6	ASSYSPSRALRETQY
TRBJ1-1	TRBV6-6	ASSYHRGGGGTEAF
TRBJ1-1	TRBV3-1	ASSRTTGKWTEAF
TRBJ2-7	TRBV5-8	ASSQRGSLAYEQY
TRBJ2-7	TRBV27	ASSLSPGEGEQY
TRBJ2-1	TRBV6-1	ASSEALGATEQF
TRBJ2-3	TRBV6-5	ASSSPGTSYLRTDTQY
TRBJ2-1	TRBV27	ASSPWGPLAGGPYNEQF
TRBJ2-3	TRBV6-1	ASSARGVGTDTQY
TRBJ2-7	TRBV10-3	AISAPGGGYEQY
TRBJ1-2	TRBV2	ASSEAQGRVSGYT